The 21 T cell receptor beta chains below come from one sample, sequenced in a study of blood T cell repertoires in COVID-19. Sequencing used immunoSEQ multiplex PCR; TCRdb keeps in-frame clones, though not all of them. In the table there are approximately 150,000 clones, around 82% of which are singletons. Material: peripheral blood. The receptors here all came from a man aged 55-75 years with active or convalescent COVID-19.

The chain carries TRBV18 and TRBJ2-5; a possible D gene is TRBD1 (6 bases). V lost 2 bases and J 5 bases, leaving 15 bases between the germline ends. Per germline, CDR1 KGHSH and CDR2 LQKENI. The CDR3 is 15 residues long. The CDR3 loop reads CASSPFVTGLETQYF. CDR3 coding DNA: TGTGCCAGCTCACCATTTGTCACAGGGCTTGAGACCCAGTACTTC.

This sequence joins TRBV5-6 and TRBJ1-2; D is ambiguous. Between the trimmed V and J ends, which lost 4 bases and 5 bases, there was a span of 9 bases. The CDR3 spans 12 residues. From germline, CDR1 is SGHDT and CDR2 YYEEEE. The CDR3, as DNA: TGTGCCAGCAGCCCACTAGGATATGGCTACACCTTC. Protein: CASSPLGYGYTF.

The chain employs TRBV5-5 and TRBJ1-1; D not certain. This CDR3 region has 14 residues. CDR1 is SGHKS, CDR2 YYEKEE, per germline (reference sequence). V was clipped by 4 bases and J by 4 bases, with 14 bases between them. The CDR3: CASSAENPSTEAFF. The CDR3 coding sequence is TGTGCCAGCAGCGCAGAAAACCCGTCCACTGAAGCTTTCTTT.

The rearrangement uses TRBV5-1 and TRBJ2-7, with 7 bases aligning to TRBD1. The CDR3 totals 16 residues. Trimming cost V 0 bases and J 6 bases; bases outside gene matches: 12. Per germline, CDR1 SGHRS and CDR2 YFSETQ. The CDR3 reads CASSLAWDSSWGEQYF. The CDR3 coding sequence is TGCGCCAGCAGCTTGGCGTGGGACAGTAGTTGGGGCGAGCAGTACTTC.

V and J are TRBV7-8 and TRBJ1-6, with D perhaps TRBD1 (6 bases). This CDR3 contains 17 residues. Germline lookup yields CDR1 SGHVS and CDR2 FQNEAQ. V was clipped by 2 bases and J by 6 bases, with 17 bases between them. The CDR3 protein is CASSLIFGQTANSPLHF. In DNA form, the CDR3 reads TGTGCCAGCAGCTTAATTTTCGGACAGACCGCTAATTCACCCCTCCACTTT. Full variable domain (rest looked up from reference TRBV7-8 and TRBJ1-6): GAGVSQSPRYKVAKRGQDVALRCDPISGHVSLFWYQQALGQGPEFLTYFQNEAQLDKSGLPSDRFFAERPEGSVSTLKIQRTQQEDSAVYLCASSLIFGQTANSPLHFGNGTRLTVT.

V is TRBV7-2 and J is TRBJ2-7; D is undetermined. This CDR3 is built from 14 residues. V was cut by 4 bases and J by 1 base, with 11 bases left in between. CDR1 SGHTA and CDR2 FQGNSA come from the germline V gene. The CDR3 sequence: CASSYLLLSYEQYF. As DNA, the CDR3 is TGTGCCAGCAGCTACCTATTGCTATCCTACGAGCAGTACTTC.

The chain employs TRBV27 and TRBJ1-1; 8 bases map to TRBD1. CDR1 is MNHEY and CDR2 is SMNVEV in the germline V gene (reference sequence). V lost 6 bases and J lost 4; bases outside the gene matches: 7. CDR3 size: 14 residues. The CDR3 protein is CASSPGQVVTEAFF. The CDR3 DNA follows: TGTGCCAGCAGCCCGGGACAGGTTGTCACTGAAGCTTTCTTT.

The rearrangement uses TRBV5-1 and TRBJ1-4; 8 bases are shared with TRBD1. The CDR3 contains 15 residues. CDR1 is SGHRS and CDR2 is YFSETQ in the germline V gene. V lost 4 bases and J lost 4; bases outside the gene matches: 6. In nucleotides, the CDR3 is TGCGCCAGCAGCATCAGGACAGGGAGTAATGAAAAACTGTTTTTT. Translating it yields CASSIRTGSNEKLFF.

The J gene is TRBJ2-2, the V gene TRBV2; D ambiguous. This CDR3 contains 13 residues. Germline V gives CDR1 SNHLY, CDR2 FYNNEI. V was clipped by 6 bases and J by 6 bases, with 11 bases between them. The CDR3 region has the DNA TGTGCCAGCAGCGCCTACTTTCCCGGGGAGCTGTTTTTT. Encoded protein: CASSAYFPGELFF.

The chain has TRBV3-1 (or the pseudogene TRBV3-2) and TRBJ1-6; 8 nucleotides line up with TRBD1. Germline CDR1 reads LGHDT; CDR2 reads YNNKEL (reference sequence). The CDR3 is 15 amino acids. V lost 5 bases, J lost 10 bases, and 10 bases stayed unmatched. CDR3 amino acids: CASSAGQEPLSPLHF. In nucleotides, the CDR3 is TGTGCCAGCAGCGCGGGACAGGAACCTTTGTCACCCCTCCACTTT.

This clone has only a few counts. The chain recombines TRBV11-2 with TRBJ2-1; D possibly corresponds to TRBD2 (5 bases). In germline, CDR1 is SGHAT, CDR2 FQNNGV. The CDR3 is 14 residues long. V lost 1 base and J 9 bases, leaving 13 bases between the germline ends. CDR3 bases: TGTGCCAGCAGCTTAGGAGGGTTGGGTGGTGAGCAGTTCTTC. Its protein is CASSLGGLGGEQFF.

This clone was recorded at least ten times. The rearrangement links TRBV20-1 to TRBJ1-5; D is unresolved. Trimming took 3 bases from V and 2 from J, leaving 11 bases between them. The V gene's germline CDR1 is DFQATT and CDR2 SNEGSKA (reference sequence). The length of the CDR3 is 14 residues. CDR3: CSASWSIGNQPQHF. In DNA form, the CDR3 reads TGCAGTGCTAGTTGGAGCATCGGCAATCAGCCCCAGCATTTT.

V usage is TRBV6-1 and J usage is TRBJ2-5, with TRBD2 matching over 14 bases. Germline V lookup: CDR1 MNHNS, CDR2 SASEGT. CDR3 length: 18 amino acids. V lost 1 base, J lost 5 bases, and 9 bases stayed unmatched. The CDR3 loop is CASSEEIGTSGSPETQYF. The CDR3 DNA follows: TGTGCCAGCAGTGAAGAGATAGGGACTAGCGGGAGTCCCGAGACCCAGTACTTC.

This clone was found once. The V gene is TRBV29-1, the J gene TRBJ2-5; TRBD2 matches 7 bases. The V gene's germline CDR1 is SQVTM and CDR2 ANQGSEA. The CDR3 loop spans 13 amino acids. V lost 8 bases, J lost 2 bases, and 8 bases stayed unmatched. CDR3 sequence (DNA): TGCAGCTTCCAGCGGGGATTACAAGAGACCCAGTACTTC. Its translation is CSFQRGLQETQYF.

The chain uses TRBV3-1 (or the pseudogene TRBV3-2) and TRBJ2-1; 7 bases line up with TRBD2. Trimming at V came to 3 bases and at J to 9 bases, leaving 2 bases not matched to a gene. The CDR3 sequence is 12 residues long. CDR1 is LGHDT, CDR2 YNNKEL, per germline (reference sequence). CDR3 nucleotide sequence: TGTGCCAGCAGCCACGGACTAGGTGAGCAGTTCTTC. Its translation is CASSHGLGEQFF.

The genes are TRBV28 and TRBJ2-7; a weak D match, TRBD2 (5 bases). With 5 bases removed from V and 1 base from J, the gap between germline ends came to 12 bases. There are 14 residues in the CDR3. CDR1 is MDHEN and CDR2 is SYDVKM in the germline V gene. DNA for the CDR3: TGTGCCAGCAGTCCCTCGGAGGTGTCCTACGAGCAGTACTTC. This encodes CASSPSEVSYEQYF.

This clone was seen only once. The chain couples TRBV4-1 to TRBJ2-1; 11 bases match TRBD2. With 6 bases clipped from V and 0 bases from J, the junction kept 7 bases outside the gene matches. The CDR3 sequence is 17 residues long. The germline V gene has CDR1 MGHRA and CDR2 YSYEKL. The CDR3 sequence is CASSFLTSGASYNEQFF. The CDR3 nucleotides read TGCGCCAGCAGTTTCCTGACTAGCGGGGCCTCCTACAATGAGCAGTTCTTC.

This chain links TRBV12-3 or TRBV12-4 with TRBJ1-6; D is ambiguous. The CDR3 has 13 residues. The V and J ends lost 6 bases and 3 bases respectively, with 6 bases between them. The CDR3 nucleotides are TGTGCCAGCAGCAGTAACTATAATTCACCCCTCCACTTT. Its protein is CASSSNYNSPLHF.

V and J are TRBV6-5 and TRBJ2-2, with 7 nucleotides matching TRBD1. This CDR3 is 15 amino acids long. J gave up 4 bases and V 6 bases, and 8 bases lay outside the gene matches. CDR1 MNHEY and CDR2 SVGAGI come from the germline V gene. Written as DNA, the CDR3 is TGTGCCAGCAGAAGGGACAGCGTCTCCACCGGGGAGCTGTTTTTT. Translation gives CASRRDSVSTGELFF.

The chain recombines TRBV10-1 with TRBJ1-2; unclear D gene. There are 13 residues in the CDR3. Germline V gene lookup returns CDR1 WNHNN and CDR2 SYGVQD (reference sequence). The ends were cut back, 5 bases at V and 2 bases at J, with 9 bases in the middle. CDR3 loop: CASSWAQNYGYTF. Written as DNA, the CDR3 is TGCGCCAGCAGTTGGGCCCAGAACTATGGCTACACCTTC.

V and J are TRBV9 and TRBJ2-2; D gene unclear. Germline loops: CDR1 SGDLS, CDR2 YYNGEE. The CDR3 runs to 14 residues. V was clipped by 4 bases and J by 0 bases, with 7 bases between them. CDR3 nucleotide sequence: TGTGCCAGCAGCTTGGCCGCGAACACCGGGGAGCTGTTTTTT. As protein: CASSLAANTGELFF.